This is a list of T cell receptor beta chains from one sample in a study of cytomegalovirus exposure and HLA in healthy donors. The data were produced by immunoSEQ multiplex PCR, yet TCRdb's version contains in-frame clones alone and is incomplete. The table shows about 63,000 clones, with more than 85% occurring only once. Sequenced input: PBMCs. The receptors shown here come from a woman aged 18-29 years in good health and CMV-seropositive. Each CDR3 is given with its conserved first and last residue. The order of the fields is V gene, clone size, D gene, J gene, CDR3 DNA, CDR3 protein. D genes are given only for firm matches. Clone size is not always given. Where it is, it says once, few, many or a class for expanded clones.

V: TRBV19; size: NA; D: TRBD2; J: TRBJ2-1; DNA: TGTGCCAGTAGTATGAAAGCGGGGGCCTACAATGAGCAGTTCTTC; CDR3: CASSMKAGAYNEQFF
V: TRBV28; size: NA; D: TRBD2; J: TRBJ2-1; DNA: TGTGCCAGCAGTTTTCCCCCTCTAGCGGTGGACAATGAGCAGTTCTTC; CDR3: CASSFPPLAVDNEQFF
V: TRBV28; size: NA; D: NA; J: TRBJ1-2; DNA: TGTGCCAGCAGACCGGGGGGGGAGGAAAATGGCTACACCTTC; CDR3: CASRPGGEENGYTF
V: TRBV5-1; size: NA; D: TRBD1; J: TRBJ2-5; DNA: TGCGCCAGCAGCCCAGGACAGGGCCCGGAGACCCAGTACTTC; CDR3: CASSPGQGPETQYF
V: TRBV18; size: NA; D: TRBD1; J: TRBJ1-2; DNA: TGTGCCAGCTCACCACCGGGACAGTTTTCGTGGGATGGCTACACCTTC; CDR3: CASSPPGQFSWDGYTF
V: TRBV11-2; size: few; D: NA; J: TRBJ1-1; DNA: TGTGCCAGCAGCTTAGCCATATGGGAGCGGGGAGTCGTGAACACTGAAGCTTTCTTT; CDR3: CASSLAIWERGVVNTEAFF
V: TRBV11-2; size: NA; D: NA; J: TRBJ2-2; DNA: TGTGCCAGCAGCCGAGCCACCGGGGAGCTGTTTTTT; CDR3: CASSRATGELFF
V: TRBV7-2; size: NA; D: TRBD1; J: TRBJ1-5; DNA: TGTGCCAGCAGCTTAGGGGGGACAGGGGTTGGTCAGCCCCAGCATTTT; CDR3: CASSLGGTGVGQPQHF
V: TRBV7-2; size: NA; D: NA; J: TRBJ1-5; DNA: TGTGCCAGCAGCCGTAACAGAAATCAGCCCCAGCATTTT; CDR3: CASSRNRNQPQHF
V: TRBV27; size: NA; D: TRBD2; J: TRBJ2-1; DNA: TGTGCCAGCAGTCTTAAGGCCCCTAGCGGGCTTCCCTACAATGAGCAGTTCTTC; CDR3: CASSLKAPSGLPYNEQFF
V: TRBV6-1; size: NA; D: NA; J: TRBJ1-5; DNA: TGTGCCAGCAGTGAAGCGCTCTCCGAGTATCAGCCCCAGCATTTT; CDR3: CASSEALSEYQPQHF
V: TRBV27; size: NA; D: NA; J: TRBJ1-5; DNA: TGTGCCAGCAGCCTACAGGGTTCGGATAGCAATCAGCCCCAGCATTTT; CDR3: CASSLQGSDSNQPQHF
V: TRBV6-1; size: NA; D: TRBD1; J: TRBJ1-5; DNA: TGTGCCAGCAGTGGAACAGGGGGCGATTGGGATCAGCCCCAGCATTTT; CDR3: CASSGTGGDWDQPQHF
V: TRBV7-9; size: once; D: NA; J: TRBJ1-2; DNA: TGTGCCAGCAGCTTAGCGTACAATCACCGTCCTAACTATGGCTACACCTTC; CDR3: CASSLAYNHRPNYGYTF
V: TRBV28; size: NA; D: NA; J: TRBJ1-5; DNA: TGTGCCAGCAGTTTGGCGGGGGCGCGAACGCAGCCCCAGCATTTT; CDR3: CASSLAGARTQPQHF
V: TRBV25-1; size: NA; D: TRBD2; J: TRBJ2-7; DNA: TGTGCCAGCAAATGGCTAGCGGGAGAACGGGCCTACTATTACGAGCAGTACTTC; CDR3: CASKWLAGERAYYYEQYF
V: TRBV2; size: NA; D: TRBD2; J: TRBJ2-1; DNA: TGTGCCATCCCCGTGGCGGGAGGGAGCTCCTACAATGAGCAGTTCTTC; CDR3: CAIPVAGGSSYNEQFF
V: TRBV10-1; size: NA; D: NA; J: TRBJ2-3; DNA: TGCGCCAGCAGTGATGCGGGTGGAACAGATACGCAGTATTTT; CDR3: CASSDAGGTDTQYF
V: TRBV10-3; size: NA; D: TRBD1; J: TRBJ2-3; DNA: TGTGCCACTGGACAGGGAAGCACAGATACGCAGTATTTT; CDR3: CATGQGSTDTQYF
V: TRBV7-2; size: NA; D: NA; J: TRBJ2-3; DNA: TGTGCCAGCAGCTTAGTGTCAGGTGGGGGGGCCGTAGATACGCAGTATTTT; CDR3: CASSLVSGGGAVDTQYF
V: TRBV13; size: NA; D: NA; J: TRBJ2-7; DNA: TGTGCCAGCAGCCCCGACCGGAGGGTCCTCTACGAGCAGTACTTC; CDR3: CASSPDRRVLYEQYF
V: TRBV6-1; size: NA; D: NA; J: TRBJ1-2; DNA: TGTGCCAGCAGTGCCCGACAAGTAACAGGGACCGTACCCTATGGCTACACCTTC; CDR3: CASSARQVTGTVPYGYTF
V: TRBV30; size: NA; D: TRBD1; J: TRBJ1-4; DNA: TGTGCCTGGAGGATCCAGGGGGCAGGGGAAAAACTGTTTTTT; CDR3: CAWRIQGAGEKLFF
V: TRBV28; size: NA; D: NA; J: TRBJ1-5; DNA: TGTGCCAGCAGTTACCCTCGGGGGAGCAATCAGCCCCAGCATTTT; CDR3: CASSYPRGSNQPQHF
V: TRBV28; size: NA; D: NA; J: TRBJ2-7; DNA: TGTGCCAGCAGTTCGGCGGGGGCGGAAAGCTTCTACGAGCAGTACTTC; CDR3: CASSSAGAESFYEQYF
V: TRBV11-2; size: NA; D: TRBD1; J: TRBJ2-7; DNA: TGTGCCAGCAGCTCACGACAGGGGCTCTGGGAGCAGTACTTC; CDR3: CASSSRQGLWEQYF
V: TRBV6-4; size: NA; D: TRBD2; J: TRBJ2-3; DNA: TGTGCCAGCAGCGACGGGGCGGGGGCAGATACGCAGTATTTT; CDR3: CASSDGAGADTQYF
V: TRBV21-1; size: NA; D: NA; J: TRBJ1-3; DNA: TGTGCCAGCAGCAAGTGCGGGGAGGCGGGGTTATATTTT; CDR3: CASSKCGEAGLYF
V: TRBV19; size: NA; D: TRBD1; J: TRBJ1-1; DNA: TGTGCCAGTACCCGGACAGGGGGCGAGGTTGAAGCTTTCTTT; CDR3: CASTRTGGEVEAFF
V: TRBV9; size: once; D: NA; J: TRBJ1-3; DNA: TGTACCCCCCAGGGTTCATCTGGAAACACCATATATTTT; CDR3: CTPQGSSGNTIYF
V: TRBV5-1; size: NA; D: NA; J: TRBJ2-1; DNA: TGCGCCAGCGGAACAGGGCGCTCCTACAATGAGCAGTTCTTC; CDR3: CASGTGRSYNEQFF
V: TRBV4-3; size: NA; D: TRBD2; J: TRBJ2-1; DNA: TGCGCCAGCAGCGCACGGGGGGGCTACAATGAGCAGTTCTTC; CDR3: CASSARGGYNEQFF
V: TRBV18; size: NA; D: NA; J: TRBJ1-3; DNA: TGTGCCAGCTCCCCCAGGGAGGTTACCACTGGAAACACCATATATTTT; CDR3: CASSPREVTTGNTIYF
V: TRBV6-1; size: NA; D: TRBD1; J: TRBJ1-1; DNA: TGTGCCAGCAGTTTGGACAGGGCTAACACTGAAGCTTTCTTT; CDR3: CASSLDRANTEAFF
V: TRBV7-2; size: NA; D: NA; J: TRBJ1-6; DNA: TGTGCCAGCAGCTCGGGGAGGGGGGAACCTTCTAATTCACCCCTCCACTTT; CDR3: CASSSGRGEPSNSPLHF
V: TRBV19; size: NA; D: NA; J: TRBJ1-3; DNA: TGTGCCAGTAGTCCGAGGAATGGAAACACCATATATTTT; CDR3: CASSPRNGNTIYF
V: TRBV2; size: NA; D: TRBD2; J: TRBJ2-5; DNA: TGTGCCAGCCGGGGGACTAGCGGGGTGGTGGAGACCCAGTACTTC; CDR3: CASRGTSGVVETQYF
V: TRBV9; size: NA; D: TRBD1; J: TRBJ2-2; DNA: TGTGCCAGCAGCGAGAGGGAACAGGGGTCGAACACCGGGGAGCTGTTTTTT; CDR3: CASSEREQGSNTGELFF
V: TRBV11-2; size: NA; D: NA; J: TRBJ2-3; DNA: TGTGCCAGCAGCTCTAGTGGGTTAGCGGTAACAGATACGCAGTATTTT; CDR3: CASSSSGLAVTDTQYF
V: TRBV9; size: NA; D: TRBD2; J: TRBJ2-1; DNA: TGTGCCAGCAGCGTAACTAGCGGGAGGGCCCTCTACAATGAGCAGTTCTTC; CDR3: CASSVTSGRALYNEQFF
V: TRBV5-1; size: NA; D: TRBD1; J: TRBJ1-1; DNA: TGCGCCAGCAGCTTGGAACAGGGGAGGACTGAAGCTTTCTTT; CDR3: CASSLEQGRTEAFF
V: TRBV4-3; size: few; D: TRBD1; J: TRBJ1-2; DNA: TGCGCCAGCAGCCATCATCGGGACAGGGTCGCCCAAACAAACCGAGCTAACTATGGCTACACCTTC; CDR3: CASSHHRDRVAQTNRANYGYTF
V: TRBV4-1; size: NA; D: TRBD2; J: TRBJ2-7; DNA: TGCGCCAGCAGCCAAGTCTCGGCGGGAGGCCCCTACGAGCAGTACTTC; CDR3: CASSQVSAGGPYEQYF
V: TRBV7-2; size: NA; D: TRBD2; J: TRBJ2-5; DNA: TGTGCCAGCAGAAGCGGGGGGAAAGAGACCCAGTACTTC; CDR3: CASRSGGKETQYF
V: TRBV9; size: once; D: TRBD2; J: TRBJ2-1; DNA: TGTGCCAGCAGCGTAGGTAGGACTAGCGGAGACAATGAGCAGTTCTTC; CDR3: CASSVGRTSGDNEQFF
V: TRBV6-1; size: NA; D: TRBD1; J: TRBJ2-7; DNA: TGTGCCAGCAGTGAAAAGAGGAGAACAGGGGGATCCTACGAGCAGTACTTC; CDR3: CASSEKRRTGGSYEQYF
V: TRBV6-6; size: NA; D: TRBD2; J: TRBJ2-5; DNA: TGTGCCAGCAGTCCCCGGGGGGTGAGGGAGACCCAGTACTTC; CDR3: CASSPRGVRETQYF
V: TRBV19; size: once; D: TRBD1; J: TRBJ2-7; DNA: TGTGCCAGTAGTATAGCTGGCAGGACAGGGGACGAGCAGTACTTC; CDR3: CASSIAGRTGDEQYF
V: TRBV5-1; size: NA; D: NA; J: TRBJ2-7; DNA: TGCGCCAGCAGCTTGGTAATCGGCAGGTTGGACGAGCAGTACTTC; CDR3: CASSLVIGRLDEQYF
V: TRBV6-6; size: NA; D: NA; J: TRBJ1-5; DNA: TGTGCCAGCAGTTTGCGTAGCAATCAGCCCCAGCATTTT; CDR3: CASSLRSNQPQHF
V: TRBV28; size: NA; D: NA; J: TRBJ1-5; DNA: TGTGCCAGCAGAACAGGGAATCAGCCCCAGCATTTT; CDR3: CASRTGNQPQHF
V: TRBV5-1; size: NA; D: NA; J: TRBJ2-7; DNA: TGCGCCAGCAGTTTCGGGATCAGCTCCTACGAGCAGTACTTC; CDR3: CASSFGISSYEQYF
V: TRBV7-9; size: NA; D: NA; J: TRBJ2-6; DNA: TGTGCCAGCAGCTTAGGTTGGCGGGGAACAGGCCCTGGGGCCAACGTCCTGACTTTC; CDR3: CASSLGWRGTGPGANVLTF
V: TRBV28; size: NA; D: NA; J: TRBJ2-4; DNA: TGTGCCAGCAGCAGAGGGGGTTTGGGAGCCAAAAACATTCAGTACTTC; CDR3: CASSRGGLGAKNIQYF
V: TRBV5-5; size: NA; D: NA; J: TRBJ1-2; DNA: TGTGCCAGCAGCTTATTAACGGGGTATGGCTACACCTTC; CDR3: CASSLLTGYGYTF